Listed here are 17 T cell receptor beta chains from one sample, sequenced in a study of blood T cell repertoires in COVID-19. TCRdb keeps only in-frame clones here, not all; method: immunoSEQ multiplex PCR. The sample lists 250,000 or so clones; roughly 88% were seen once. Material: PBMCs or T cells enriched from blood (not recorded which). Source of these receptors: a woman in her forties or fifties who had recovered from COVID-19.

CDR3 in amino acids: CASSQEGGVSNQPQHF. DNA for the CDR3: TGTGCCAGCAGCCAAGAGGGGGGGGTTAGCAATCAGCCCCAGCATTTT. The chain combines TRBV3-1 (or the pseudogene TRBV3-2) with TRBJ1-5, with D maybe TRBD1 (5 bases). The V end lost 0 bases, the J end lost 0 bases, and 9 bases lay between the germline ends. The CDR3 runs to 16 residues. CDR1 is LGHDT and CDR2 is YNNKEL in the germline V gene (reference sequence).

The CDR3 spells CASTNRVGGYTF. The CDR3 DNA follows: TGTGCCAGTACCAACAGGGTGGGTGGCTACACCTTC. The V gene is TRBV19, the J gene TRBJ1-2, with a possible D match to TRBD1 (6 bases). The CDR3 is 12 residues long. Trimming left V 7 bases short and J 7 bases short, with 13 bases between. Germline V gives CDR1 LNHDA, CDR2 SQIVND (reference sequence).

This clone occurred a few times. The chain links TRBV5-1 to TRBJ2-6; no definite D call. The germline V and J ends were trimmed by 1 base and 1 base, with 9 bases remaining between them. Germline CDR1 and CDR2: SGHRS and YFSETQ. This CDR3 spans 16 amino acids. DNA for the CDR3: TGCGCCAGCAGCTTGCGAGAAATTTCTGGGGCCAACGTCCTGACTTTC. Amino acids: CASSLREISGANVLTF.

This chain connects TRBV28 to TRBJ2-1, with 9 bases lining up with TRBD2. The ends lost 5 bases at V and 10 bases at J; junction bases unmatched: 9. CDR1 and CDR2 (germline): MDHEN, SYDVKM. This CDR3 spans 14 amino acids. Written as DNA, the CDR3 is TGTGCCAGCAGTCTAACTCTAGCGGGGAAGGAGCAGTTCTTC. This sequence encodes CASSLTLAGKEQFF.

In this sample, this clone turned up a few times. Here the CDR3 reads CASSPSGTTSGANVLTF. In DNA form, the CDR3 reads TGTGCCAGCAGCCCGAGCGGGACCACCTCTGGGGCCAACGTCCTGACTTTC. This chain joins TRBV7-6 and TRBJ2-6, with 7 bases identical to TRBD2. The CDR3 spans 17 residues. Trimming at V came to 5 bases and at J to 0 bases, leaving 7 bases not matched to a gene. CDR1 and CDR2 from the germline V gene are SGHVS and FNYEAQ.

This clone was observed once. The rearrangement joins TRBV7-8 to TRBJ1-4, with D uncertain. Trimming left V 5 bases short and J 1 base short, with 8 bases between. The CDR3 spans 14 residues. The V gene's germline CDR1 is SGHVS and CDR2 FQNEAQ. CDR3 amino acids: CASSRTRTNEKLFF. The CDR3 nucleotides are TGTGCCAGCAGCCGCACCAGAACTAATGAAAAACTGTTTTTT.

J is TRBJ1-1 and V is TRBV5-1; perhaps TRBD1 as D (5 bases). The CDR3 extends over 16 amino acids. Between the trimmed V and J ends, which lost 7 bases and 3 bases, there was a span of 22 bases. The germline V gene has CDR1 SGHRS and CDR2 YFSETQ. CDR3 in amino acids: CASFKGVSGGDTEAFF. For the CDR3, the DNA is TGCGCCAGCTTCAAAGGTGTGTCCGGGGGGGACACTGAAGCTTTCTTT.

This clone was seen once. This chain joins TRBV28 and TRBJ2-5; 12 bases fit TRBD1. CDR1 and CDR2 (germline): MDHEN, SYDVKM. Trimming cost V 6 bases and J 4 bases; bases outside gene matches: 6. This CDR3 comprises 15 residues. The chain's CDR3 is CASRTGTGGRETQYF. CDR3 nucleotide sequence: TGTGCCAGCAGGACCGGGACAGGGGGCCGAGAGACCCAGTACTTC.

The gene calls are TRBV4-1 and TRBJ2-3; D gene unclear. Germline V CDR1 and CDR2: MGHRA, YSYEKL. The ends were cut back, 4 bases at V and 0 bases at J, with 17 bases in the middle. CDR3 size: 17 residues. CDR3 loop: CASSLTPYYYSTDTQYF. CDR3 nucleotide sequence: TGCGCCAGCAGCCTGACCCCGTACTATTATAGCACAGATACGCAGTATTTT.

A word on this clone: Its ends do not fully match the called genes, so a read error is possible. The same CDR3 is also encoded by other DNA sequences in this sample. The V and J genes are TRBV19 and TRBJ1-1; TRBD1 might be the D (5 bases). The CDR3 length is 14 residues. The germline CDR1 and CDR2 sequences are LNHDA and SQIVND (reference sequence). CDR3 in DNA: TGTGCTAGTACCCCAGGGCCGGGGGAGACTGAAGCTTTCTTT. Translation gives CASTPGPGETEAFF. Combining the CDR3 with reference TRBV19 and TRBJ1-1 gives the whole variable domain DGGITQSPKYLFRKEGQNVTLSCEQNLNHDAMYWYRQDPGQGLRLIYYSQIVNDFQKGDIAEGYSVSREKKESFPLTVTSAQKNPTAFYLCASTPGPGETEAFFGQGTRLTVV.

The chain has TRBV3-1 (or the pseudogene TRBV3-2) and TRBJ2-5; 12 bases align to TRBD1. The ends lost 4 bases at V and 4 bases at J; junction bases unmatched: 7. CDR1 is LGHDT, CDR2 YNNKEL, per germline (reference sequence). The CDR3 loop spans 16 amino acids. The CDR3 sequence: CASSRQPGQGAETQYF. In DNA, the CDR3 is TGTGCCAGCAGCCGGCAACCGGGACAGGGGGCAGAGACCCAGTACTTC.

On this clone itself: The junction does not match germline at one end; this may be a read error. The V call is TRBV7-7, the J call TRBJ2-7; 9 positions match TRBD1. The V gene's germline CDR1 is SSHAT and CDR2 FNYEAQ (reference sequence). This CDR3 region has 19 residues. CDR3 region: CASSLPGQGVTVFYYEQYF. CDR3 nucleotides: TGTGCTAGCAGCTTACCGGGACAGGGCGTAACGGTCTTCTACTACGAGCAGTACTTC.

The CDR3, as DNA: TGTGCCAGCAGGTTCCAGGGGGATCAGCCCCAGCATTTT. Its translation is CASRFQGDQPQHF. The rearrangement links TRBV12-3 or TRBV12-4 to TRBJ1-5; 7 bases agree with TRBD1. The J segment lost 5 bases and the V segment lost 6 bases, leaving 4 bases of the junction unmatched. This CDR3 is 13 amino acids long.

The rearrangement joins TRBV5-1 to TRBJ2-2; 7 bases are shared with TRBD2. CDR3 length: 16 residues. V lost 0 bases and J lost 7; bases outside the gene matches: 9. From germline, CDR1 is SGHRS and CDR2 YFSETQ. Here the CDR3 DNA reads TGCGCCAGCAGCTTGGATGGCGGGAGTAGGGGCGGGGAGCTGTTTTTT. Translated, it gives CASSLDGGSRGGELFF.

The rearrangement joins TRBV19 to TRBJ1-2; D remains ambiguous. V lost 6 bases and J lost 8, with 22 bases in between. Germline V gene sequence: CDR1 LNHDA, CDR2 SQIVND (reference sequence). The CDR3 has 15 amino acids. CDR3 residues: CASSLPPDGSSGYTF. The CDR3 coding sequence is TGTGCCAGTAGCTTACCACCCGACGGCTCTAGCGGCTACACCTTC.

In this sample, this clone turned up once. The V gene is TRBV11-3, the J gene TRBJ2-4; the D is unclear. Germline V gene data show CDR1 as SGHNT and CDR2 as YENEEA. This CDR3 is built from 14 residues. Trimming removed 4 bases from V and 3 bases from J, with 10 bases in between. CDR3 amino acids: CASSSRLVKNIQYF. DNA of the CDR3: TGTGCCAGCAGCTCCCGGTTGGTCAAAAACATTCAGTACTTC.

The chain uses TRBV6-1 and TRBJ1-1, with D possibly being TRBD1 (5 bases). CDR1 and CDR2 (germline): MNHNS, SASEGT. V dropped 2 bases and J dropped 1 base, with 5 bases sitting between them. This CDR3 comprises 13 residues. The CDR3 DNA follows: TGTGCCAGCAGTGAACAGGGGAACACTGAAGCTTTCTTT. It encodes CASSEQGNTEAFF.